A single sample gave rise to the 8 T cell receptor beta chains below, sequenced in a study of cytomegalovirus exposure and HLA in healthy donors. Amplification used 60 Vbeta primers and 13 Jbeta primers. The assay was immunoSEQ multiplex PCR, and TCRdb's table has in-frame clones only and misses some. The sample contains approximately 190,000 clones, around 75% of which appear only once. Source material: PBMCs. These receptors all stem from a woman younger than 45 in good health and CMV-seronegative.

The chain has TRBV7-9 and TRBJ1-3, with D unresolved. With 2 bases removed from V and 4 bases from J, the gap between germline ends came to 9 bases. The CDR3 consists of 14 residues. Germline assignment: CDR1 SEHNR and CDR2 FQNEAQ (reference sequence). CDR3 loop: CASSLTGHGNTIYF. The CDR3 bases are TGTGCCAGCAGCTTAACCGGTCACGGAAACACCATATATTTT.

This clone was seen a single time. The chain is built from TRBV5-4 and TRBJ2-7, with TRBD2 identical over 9 bases. Germline assignment: CDR1 SGHNT and CDR2 YYREEE (reference sequence). The CDR3 sequence is 17 residues long. J lost 7 bases, V lost 4 bases, and 18 bases had no gene match. CDR3 bases: TGTGCCAGCAGCCGGGAGGGGAGTCGCGGGAGGGCCTGGGAGCAGTACTTC. It encodes CASSREGSRGRAWEQYF. Drawing the rest from reference TRBV5-4 and TRBJ2-7, the complete variable domain is ETGVTQSPTHLIKTRGQQVTLRCSSQSGHNTVSWYQQALGQGPQFIFQYYREEENGRGNFPPRFSGLQFPNYSSELNVNALELDDSALYLCASSREGSRGRAWEQYFGPGTRLTVT.

The rearrangement links TRBV7-2 to TRBJ2-3, with TRBD1 as a possible D gene (5 bases). The CDR3 loop spans 16 amino acids. Germline V gives CDR1 SGHTA, CDR2 FQGNSA. Trimming took 3 bases from V and 7 from J, leaving 20 bases between them. The CDR3 DNA is TGTGCCAGCAGCTTGGGTAGAGAGCTAGGGGCTTATACGCAGTATTTT. Its translation: CASSLGRELGAYTQYF.

The chain has TRBV28 and TRBJ2-1; D unresolved. Germline assignment: CDR1 MDHEN and CDR2 SYDVKM. V gave up 5 bases and J gave up 3 bases, with 11 bases separating them. The CDR3 sequence is 14 residues long. Here the CDR3 reads CASSRQNFYNEQFF. In nucleotides, the CDR3 is TGTGCCAGCAGTAGACAAAATTTCTACAATGAGCAGTTCTTC.

This rearrangement joins TRBV7-2 to TRBJ1-3, with TRBD1 as a possible D gene (5 bases). The germline V gene has CDR1 SGHTA and CDR2 FQGNSA. With 8 bases removed from V and 3 bases from J, the gap between germline ends came to 14 bases. This CDR3 contains 14 residues. CDR3 sequence (DNA): TGTGCCAGCTCTTCTGGGGGGATTGGAAACACCATATATTTT. This codes for CASSSGGIGNTIYF.

The chain has TRBV9 and TRBJ2-5; 14 bases fit TRBD2. Germline assignment: CDR1 SGDLS and CDR2 YYNGEE. The CDR3 is made up of 16 amino acids. V was clipped by 3 bases and J by 5 bases; unmatched bases: 6. The CDR3 loop is CASSAGTSGSRETQYF. The CDR3, as DNA: TGTGCCAGCAGCGCTGGGACTAGCGGGAGTCGGGAGACCCAGTACTTC.

The CDR3 protein is CASSSPGQNNEAFF. The CDR3 nucleotides are TGTGCCAGCAGTTCCCCCGGACAAAATAATGAAGCTTTCTTT. The chain links TRBV27 to TRBJ1-1; possibly TRBD1 for D (5 bases). The CDR3 has 14 amino acids. The V end lost 4 bases, the J end lost 7 bases, and 16 bases lay between the germline ends. The germline gives CDR1 MNHEY, CDR2 SMNVEV (reference sequence).

This clone was observed a handful of times. This sequence joins TRBV5-1 and TRBJ1-1; D ambiguous. The V gene's germline CDR1 is SGHRS and CDR2 YFSETQ. The CDR3 totals 13 residues. V was pared by 1 base and J by 2 bases, with 6 bases between. The CDR3 here is CASSLTTNTEAFF. CDR3 sequence (DNA): TGCGCCAGCAGCTTGACCACAAACACTGAAGCTTTCTTT.